Each of the 18 T cell receptor beta chains below was sequenced from the same sample in a study of blood T cells in healthy people across ages. The second PCR ran roughly 6 to 12 cycles with a sample-barcoded 5' primer and J-beta primers. TCRdb re-derived calls from the 5' RACE reads in MiXCR, one entry per CDR3 protein. The table has 600,000 to 650,000 distinct CDR3 sequences, about 53% seen once. Input material: blood. The receptor set was obtained from a man between 60 and 75 years old in good health.

The genes are TRBV5-1 and TRBJ2-1; TRBD1 agrees at 9 bases. Germline loops: CDR1 SGHRS, CDR2 YFSETQ. This CDR3 contains 16 residues. The junction had 8 bases not matched to a gene; V was cut back by 4 bases and J by 3 bases. CDR3 amino acids: CASSDTGGAYYNEQFF. The CDR3 DNA follows: TGCGCCAGCAGCGACACAGGGGGCGCATACTACAATGAGCAGTTCTTC.

The rearrangement uses TRBV20-1 and TRBJ2-7; D tentatively fits TRBD1 or TRBD2 (5 bases each). The V and J ends lost 1 base and 3 bases respectively, with 13 bases between them. This CDR3 region has 14 residues. Germline CDR1 is DFQATT and CDR2 is SNEGSKA (reference sequence). CDR3 residues: CSARARDGFYEQYF. The CDR3 DNA reads TGCAGTGCTAGAGCCCGGGACGGATTCTACGAGCAGTACTTC.

V usage is TRBV29-1 and J usage is TRBJ1-6; 10 positions agree with TRBD1. The J segment lost 6 bases and the V segment lost 6 bases, leaving 2 bases of the junction unmatched. The germline V gene encodes CDR1 SQVTM and CDR2 ANQGSEA. The CDR3 totals 13 residues. CDR3 DNA: TGCAGCGTGGGACAGGGGTTTAATTCACCCCTCCACTTT. Translating gives CSVGQGFNSPLHF.

The chain uses TRBV7-8 and TRBJ2-1, with D possibly matching TRBD2 (5 bases). Trimming took off 1 base at V and 4 bases at J, with 8 bases between the two ends. The germline V gene encodes CDR1 SGHVS and CDR2 FQNEAQ. The CDR3 covers 14 residues. CDR3 bases: TGTGCCAGCAGCTTAGTGCGGGTGTACAATGAGCAGTTCTTC. Translation: CASSLVRVYNEQFF.

The chain couples TRBV15 to TRBJ2-7; tentatively, D is TRBD1 (5 bases). The end of the DNA fits TRBJ2-5 better, so the J call may be wrong. This CDR3 is 15 amino acids long. Germline V gene data show CDR1 as LNHNV and CDR2 as YYDKDF (reference sequence). The CDR3 protein is CATSRDSGDSETQYF. CDR3 nucleotide sequence: TGTGCCACCAGCAGAGATAGTGGAGACAGCGAGACCCAGTACTTC.

This clonotype is a singleton in its sample. The chain carries TRBV5-6 and TRBJ2-7; 7 bases are shared with TRBD2. The J call could be wrong; TRBJ2-5 is a better fit for the DNA end. CDR1 SGHDT and CDR2 YYEEEE come from the germline V gene. This CDR3 comprises 14 residues. CDR3 nucleotide sequence: TGTGCCAGCAGCTTCACGGGACTAAGAGGGACCCAGTACTTC. Its protein is CASSFTGLRGTQYF.

The chain carries TRBV15 and TRBJ2-6; D is possibly TRBD1 (5 bases). The CDR3 runs to 19 residues. Germline CDR1 reads LNHNV; CDR2 reads YYDKDF (reference sequence). Trimming shortened V by 3 bases and J by 0 bases, and 18 bases separated the two germline ends. The CDR3 DNA is TGTGCCACCAGCAGCCCCGACAGTTATGGGGCCTCTGGGGCCAACGTCCTGACTTTC. Protein sequence: CATSSPDSYGASGANVLTF. Together with reference TRBV15 and TRBJ2-6, the CDR3 gives the full variable domain: DAMVIQNPRYQVTQFGKPVTLSCSQTLNHNVMYWYQQKSSQAPKLLFHYYDKDFNNEADTPDNFQSRRPNTSFCFLDIRSPGLGDTAMYLCATSSPDSYGASGANVLTFGAGSRLTVL.

This clonotype has a handful of counts. The J gene is TRBJ1-5, the V gene TRBV20-1; 8 bases fit TRBD1. The CDR3 consists of 15 residues. Losses at the gene ends were 6 bases for V and 7 bases for J; bases not matched to a gene: 14. In germline, CDR1 is DFQATT, CDR2 SNEGSKA (reference sequence). The CDR3: CSAQGGDRGYQPQHF. CDR3 bases: TGCAGTGCCCAGGGGGGAGACAGGGGTTACCAGCCCCAGCATTTT.

The J gene is TRBJ1-2, the V gene TRBV20-1; 10 bases map to TRBD1. V lost 6 bases, J lost 8 bases, and 6 bases stayed unmatched. Germline V CDR1 and CDR2: DFQATT, SNEGSKA (reference sequence). This CDR3 is built from 12 residues. The CDR3 coding sequence is TGCAGTGCCCCGGGACAGGGGATGGGCTACACCTTC. It codes for CSAPGQGMGYTF.

As for this clonotype: Mismatch with germline at one junction end may stem from a read error. The chain is built from TRBV3-1 and TRBJ1-2; no firm D call. Germline V gene sequence: CDR1 LGHDT, CDR2 YNNKEL (reference sequence). The CDR3 is made up of 12 amino acids. The CDR3 sequence: CVSSQGGYGYTF. The CDR3 DNA follows: TGTGTCAGCAGCCAAGGCGGCTATGGCTACACCTTC. Filled out from reference TRBV3-1 and TRBJ1-2, the complete variable domain reads DTAVSQTPKYLVTQMGNDKSIKCEQNLGHDTMYWYKQDSKKFLKIMFSYNNKELIINETVPNRFSPKSPDKAHLNLHINSLELGDSAVYFCVSSQGGYGYTFGSGTRLTVV.

Only one count was recorded for this clonotype. The chain uses TRBV4-1 and TRBJ2-6; maybe TRBD2 (6 bases). The germline gives CDR1 MGHRA, CDR2 YSYEKL. Trimming cost V 2 bases and J 3 bases, with 14 bases left between them. The CDR3 is 17 amino acids. The CDR3 nucleotides read TGCGCCAGCAGCCAACCGACGGGGGATGGTGGGGCCAACGTCCTGACTTTC. It codes for CASSQPTGDGGANVLTF.

The chain uses TRBV18 and TRBJ1-1; D is uncertain. Germline V lookup: CDR1 KGHSH, CDR2 LQKENI. Between the trimmed V and J ends, which lost 6 bases and 2 bases, there was a span of 7 bases. The CDR3 covers 12 residues. The CDR3 DNA reads as TGTGCCAGCTCGAGCGGAAACACTGAAGCTTTCTTT. Encoded protein: CASSSGNTEAFF. Variable domain in full (rest from reference TRBV18 and TRBJ1-1): NAGVMQNPRHLVRRRGQEARLRCSPMKGHSHVYWYRQLPEEGLKFMVYLQKENIIDESGMPKERFSAEFPKEGPSILRIQQVVRGDSAAYFCASSSGNTEAFFGQGTRLTVV.

This clonotype was observed a few times. This rearrangement joins TRBV2 to TRBJ2-3; TRBD2 agrees at 10 bases. The length of the CDR3 is 16 residues. V gave up 6 bases and J gave up 5 bases; unmatched junction bases: 11. Germline V gene lookup returns CDR1 SNHLY and CDR2 FYNNEI. For the CDR3, the DNA is TGTGCCAGCAGCGGGGGGCTAGCGGGGGAAGGAGATACGCAGTATTTT. Encoded protein: CASSGGLAGEGDTQYF.

The rearrangement uses TRBV5-1 and TRBJ1-1, with D possibly TRBD1 on 6 matching bases. The V end was cut by 5 bases, the J end by 5 bases, with 16 bases between. Germline V lookup: CDR1 SGHRS, CDR2 YFSETQ. This CDR3 is 14 amino acids long. The CDR3 nucleotides read TGCGCCAGCAGGTTAGGGGGAATTGAAACTGAAGCTTTCTTT. It yields the protein CASRLGGIETEAFF.

The CDR3 DNA follows: TGTGCCAGCAGCTTGGGTAGACAGGAATCGTACTTC. Amino acid sequence: CASSLGRQESYF. This sequence joins TRBV11-2 and TRBJ2-7; TRBD1 is a possible D gene (6 bases). Germline V gene lookup returns CDR1 SGHAT and CDR2 FQNNGV. V dropped 3 bases and J dropped 12 bases, with 15 bases sitting between them. The CDR3 consists of 12 residues.

Note on this clonotype: Mismatch with germline at one junction end may stem from a read error. CDR3 DNA: TGTGCCACCCGCAGGGTGACTAGCAGTTCCTCCTACAATGAGCAGTTCTTC. Its protein is CATRRVTSSSSYNEQFF. The rearrangement uses TRBV15 and TRBJ2-1; TRBD2 matches at 7 bases. CDR1 LNHNV and CDR2 YYDKDF come from the germline V gene (reference sequence). CDR3 length: 17 residues.

The chain is built from TRBV20-1 and TRBJ2-5; the D call may be TRBD1 or TRBD2 (5 bases each). CDR1 and CDR2 (germline): DFQATT, SNEGSKA (reference sequence). There are 13 residues in the CDR3. V shed 6 bases and J shed 7 bases, with 18 bases lying between them. CDR3 coding DNA: TGCAGTGCACCGGGACCGCTCGGATGGACCCAGTACTTC. Translated, it gives CSAPGPLGWTQYF.

This sequence joins TRBV20-1 and TRBJ1-2; unclear D gene. Germline values: CDR1 DFQATT, CDR2 SNEGSKA (reference sequence). The V end was cut by 7 bases, the J end by 12 bases, with 18 bases between. The CDR3 consists of 11 residues. The CDR3: CSVPRRAENTF. CDR3 nucleotide sequence: TGCAGTGTTCCCCGTAGGGCTGAGAACACCTTC.